This TCR beta chain was recorded in a study of T cell changes during pregnancy in multiple sclerosis. Assay: immunoSEQ multiplex PCR; the TCRdb copy retains only in-frame clones and omits some. The table has 90,000 to 120,000 clones, approximately 90% seen once. The CDR3 consists of 14 residues. This clonotype originated in a female donor with multiple sclerosis, enrolled in a pregnancy study. The chain links TRBV21-1 to TRBJ2-6; the table calls TRBD2, which could not be checked here. TRBV21-1 is an annotated pseudogene. Specimen: peripheral blood, collected after pregnancy. The CDR3 reads CASVVISGANVLTF. The CDR3 DNA reads TGTGCCAGCGTCGTTATCTCTGGGGCCAACGTCCTGACTTTC.